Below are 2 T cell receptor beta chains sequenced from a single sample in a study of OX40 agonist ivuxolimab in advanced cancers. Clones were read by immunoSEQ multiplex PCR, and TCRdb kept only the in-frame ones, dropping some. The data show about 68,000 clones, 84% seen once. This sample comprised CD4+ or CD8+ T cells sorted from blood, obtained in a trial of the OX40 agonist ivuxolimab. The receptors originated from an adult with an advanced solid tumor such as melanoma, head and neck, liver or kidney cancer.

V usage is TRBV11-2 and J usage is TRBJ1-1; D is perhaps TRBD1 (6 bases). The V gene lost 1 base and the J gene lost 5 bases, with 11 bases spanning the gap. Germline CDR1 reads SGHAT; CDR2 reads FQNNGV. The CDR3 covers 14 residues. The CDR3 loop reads CASSLGGGWTEAFF. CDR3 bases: TGTGCCAGCAGCTTAGGAGGGGGATGGACTGAAGCTTTCTTT.

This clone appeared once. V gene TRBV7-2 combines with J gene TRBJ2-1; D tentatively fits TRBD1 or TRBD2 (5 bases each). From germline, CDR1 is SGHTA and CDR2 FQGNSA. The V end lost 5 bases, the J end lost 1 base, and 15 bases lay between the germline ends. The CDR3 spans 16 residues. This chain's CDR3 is CASSLLPGRSYNEQFF. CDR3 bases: TGTGCCAGCAGCCTACTCCCGGGACGGTCCTACAATGAGCAGTTCTTC.